This T cell receptor (beta chain) came from a study of human T cells and chemical hapten exposure. Study-wide background: Each patient's scalp received weekly diphenylcyclopropenone throughout the approximately 24-week study.

Study results and caveats: Counts of TCRs above 1 in 1000 frequency stayed unchanged with DPC sensitization.

CDR1 and CDR2 (germline): SGDLS, YYNGEE. Between the trimmed V and J ends, which lost 4 bases and 1 base, there was a span of 12 bases. The CDR3 is 15 amino acids. This clonotype came up many times. What it recognizes is unknown. Time point here: pre-sensitization, week 0. Treatment of the sample: therapeutic diphenylcyclopropenone sensitization with weekly scalp DPC. Total RNA was isolated from unfractionated whole blood. TCRdb recomputed calls from the RACE reads with MiXCR, one row per CDR3 protein. The profile shows some 57,000 distinct CDR3 sequences, about 9.6% of them singletons. Sequencing was performed on whole blood, taken in connection with sensitization to the hapten diphenylcyclopropenone (DPC). The chain recombines TRBV9 with TRBJ2-1; no definite D call. The source of this sequence is a woman younger than 45 with alopecia areata. Some clones in this sample may be carry-over from other donors' samples. The CDR3, as DNA: TGTGCCAGCAGCCCCCCCCCCGGGTCCTACAATGAGCAGTTCTTC. It translates to CASSPPPGSYNEQFF.